This T cell receptor beta chain was profiled in a study of T cells in Graves' hyperthyroidism and ophthalmopathy. Overall study findings and caveats: Expanded thyroid clonotypes (above 0.001) were mostly also found in blood.

Amplified TCR beta CDR3 regions came from RNA transcripts. First-round RT-PCR targeting the TCR CDR3 was performed with the HTBI primer set. Each CDR3 protein is one row after TCRdb ran MiXCR on the multiplex PCR reads. This table has about 770,000 distinct CDR3 sequences, about 17% appearing once. This CDR3 is built from 15 residues. The germline gives CDR1 KGHSH, CDR2 LQKENI. V was trimmed by 7 bases and J by 3 bases, leaving 18 bases between them. Ten or more counts support this clonotype. Its antigen is not known. This sequence was found in a woman in her 50s with Graves' hyperthyroidism that later progressed to Graves' ophthalmopathy. The sample was blood. The rearrangement links TRBV18 to TRBJ1-1; D is perhaps TRBD1 (5 bases). The CDR3 region is CASFLDGGGDTEAFF. In DNA form, the CDR3 reads TGTGCCAGCTTCCTGGATGGCGGGGGGGACACTGAAGCTTTCTTT.